This TCR beta chain was recorded in a study of blood T cell repertoires in COVID-19. For the study at large: The samples span acute and convalescent COVID-19 from the United States, Italy and Spain. In each case, the material was cDNA or gDNA derived from T cells, B-cell-depleted T cells, or PBMCs.

Study processing details: Amplifying reference gene primers gave estimates of nucleated cell counts. Method: immunoSEQ multiplex PCR; TCRdb's copy keeps in-frame clones and lacks some. V and J calls and clone size follow that table, whereas D and trimming were derived from the DNA. The sample includes about 61,000 clones, roughly 86% of them seen just once. The V gene's germline CDR1 is KGHSH and CDR2 LQKENI. Trimming stripped 3 bases from V and 0 bases from J, with 18 bases between. The CDR3 consists of 18 residues. Input material: peripheral blood. This receptor was obtained from a woman in her forties or fifties with active or convalescent COVID-19. The V and J genes are TRBV18 and TRBJ1-3, with D perhaps TRBD1 (5 bases). The CDR3 coding sequence is TGTGCCAGCTCACCTTCGCAGGGAAAGGGGTCCTCTGGAAACACCATATATTTT. As protein: CASSPSQGKGSSGNTIYF.